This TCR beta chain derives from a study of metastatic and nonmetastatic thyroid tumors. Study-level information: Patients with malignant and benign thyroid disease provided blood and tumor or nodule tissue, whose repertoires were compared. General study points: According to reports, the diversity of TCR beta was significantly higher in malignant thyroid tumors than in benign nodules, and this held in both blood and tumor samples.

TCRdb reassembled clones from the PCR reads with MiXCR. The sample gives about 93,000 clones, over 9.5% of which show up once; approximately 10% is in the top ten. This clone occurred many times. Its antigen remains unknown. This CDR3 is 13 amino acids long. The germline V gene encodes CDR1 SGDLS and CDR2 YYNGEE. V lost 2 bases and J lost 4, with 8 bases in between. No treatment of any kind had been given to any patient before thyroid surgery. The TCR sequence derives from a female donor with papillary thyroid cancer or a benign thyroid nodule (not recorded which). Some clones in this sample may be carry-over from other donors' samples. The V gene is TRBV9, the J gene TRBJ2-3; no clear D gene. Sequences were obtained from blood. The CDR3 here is CASSVDDPDTQYF. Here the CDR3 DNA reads TGTGCCAGCAGCGTCGATGATCCAGATACGCAGTATTTT.